This T cell receptor (beta chain) was sequenced during a study of T cells expressing NK-cell markers. About the research overall: The TCR beta repertoires were obtained from sorted CD3+CD56+NKG2C+, CD3+CD56+NKG2C- and CD3+CD56-NKG2C+ T cells.

Details on this clonotype: What it binds is unknown.

Findings and limits, study-wide: Certain NKG2C+ T cell clones were expanded, and their HCMV specificity remained unclear. There were several donors in whom these clonotypes also led the CD3+CD56-NKG2C+ fraction.

CDR3 size: 15 residues. Looked up from germline, CDR1 is MNHNS and CDR2 is SASEGT. TCRdb reanalyzed the 5' RACE reads, giving one entry per CDR3 protein sequence and no DNA. Its table lists more than 250,000 distinct CDR3 sequences. Input material: blood T cells: a sorted CD56 or NKG2C T cell subset, CD4+ or CD8+ T cells, or bulk PBMC T cells (not recorded which). The rearrangement links TRBV6-1 to TRBJ2-7; lacking DNA, the TRBD1 call made by TCRdb goes unchecked. The origin of this receptor is a man aged 18-30 years in good health. The CDR3 reads CASSEVGTYAYEQYF.